The TCR beta chain described here comes from a study of blood T cell repertoires in COVID-19 (TCRdb year 2020). In the study overall: Samples covering the acute and convalescent phases of COVID-19 were provided by collaborators in the United States, Italy and Spain. Where available, HLA class I and class II types were obtained from metadata supplied by the sample provider rather than from assay-based typing. The samples were drawn from two sources: the first 160 participants of the ongoing ImmuneRACE study, and over 950 subjects contributed by 6 global collaborators. Deeply sampled blood TCRbeta repertoires from subjects exposed to, actively infected with, or recovered from COVID-19 were included in the dataset. The sample metadata nearly always contained a de-identified subject ID, COVID-19 status, age in years and sex. The material from the prospective study consisted of cDNA or gDNA derived from T cells, B-cell-depleted T cells, or PBMCs. The repertoires were made available in a free public database intended to serve as a resource for research on the immune response to SARS-CoV-2. Beyond this particular receptor, the publication reports: Clinical and demographic metadata were provided uncurated, with the amount varying by source and participant.

In regard to this clone: Its antigen is still unknown. No quality values exist for individual bases; no much larger clone is one base distant.

The junction carries 16 bases between V and J, which are trimmed by 4 bases and 4 bases respectively. From its cysteine to its phenylalanine, the CDR3 spans 14 amino acids. Only the CDR3 DNA stays, 42 bases, in frame from base 1. The germline V gene (reference sequence) supplies CDR1 GTSNPN and CDR2 SVGIG. The collaborating institutions used their own protocols to collect whole blood in K2EDTA tubes. For TCRbeta analysis, collaborators shipped samples in one of three forms: frozen whole blood, isolated PBMCs, or DNA extracted from either of those sample types. TCRbeta CDR3 regions were amplified from genomic DNA using the immunoSEQ Assay, a bias-controlled multiplex PCR. Under the source paper's analysis protocol: Nucleated cell counts per sample were estimated from amplification of reference gene primers within the assay. To quantify the absolute abundance of each unique TCRbeta CDR3 rearrangement, sequence reads were collapsed and filtered. For each sample, productive Simpson clonality was calculated as the square root of Simpson's diversity index across productive rearrangements. The source is immuneACCESS, and TCRdb retained only in-frame sequences with V and J called. Part of the clones is not carried over; for the studies checked, unresolved V genes explain less than half of this, and the remainder is unexplained. The V and J calls and clone size come from that table; D and trimming were worked out from the DNA. Within this sample are about 53,000 clones, with 86% of them counted one time only. The ten most abundant clones make up roughly 12% of the sample.

This chain joins TRBV30 to TRBJ1-2; no D gene is confidently identified. Source material: peripheral blood. The TCR originated in a man in his 70s with active COVID-19. CDR3 protein: CAWITERSGYGYTF. The DNA sequence is TGTGCCTGGATAACCGAACGGAGCGGCTATGGCTACACCTTC.